Listed here are 12 T cell receptor beta chains from one sample, sequenced in a study of blood T cell repertoires in COVID-19. Assay used: immunoSEQ multiplex PCR; TCRdb lists only in-frame clones, some missing. The data hold some 13,000 clones, with approximately 86% observed a single time. The sequencing input was peripheral blood. All receptors come from a man older than 75 with acute or convalescent COVID-19.

The chain recombines TRBV11-3 with TRBJ2-5; D perhaps matches TRBD2 (5 bases). The ends were cut back, 2 bases at V and 3 bases at J, with 7 bases in the middle. From germline, CDR1 is SGHNT and CDR2 YENEEA. This CDR3 comprises 13 residues. The CDR3 loop is CASSLMGEETQYF. CDR3 nucleotides: TGTGCCAGCAGCTTAATGGGAGAAGAGACCCAGTACTTC.

The genes are TRBV7-2 and TRBJ2-2; TRBD2 matches 7 bases. Germline trimming cut 7 bases from V and 6 bases from J; bases unmatched to any gene: 8. In germline, CDR1 is SGHTA, CDR2 FQGNSA. The length of the CDR3 is 14 residues. This CDR3 reads CASNYGGTPGELFF. The CDR3 DNA reads TGTGCCAGCAACTACGGGGGGACCCCCGGGGAGCTGTTTTTT.

This sequence joins TRBV3-1 (or the pseudogene TRBV3-2) and TRBJ1-2; TRBD1 might be the D (6 bases). Trimming took 0 bases from V and 6 from J, leaving 17 bases between them. This CDR3 comprises 16 residues. Germline lookup yields CDR1 LGHDT and CDR2 YNNKEL (reference sequence). CDR3 loop: CASSQDPEWDKNGYTF. Here the CDR3 DNA reads TGTGCCAGCAGCCAAGATCCTGAATGGGACAAGAATGGCTACACCTTC.

This chain links TRBV4-1 with TRBJ1-6, with TRBD1 matching over 7 bases. The V gene's germline CDR1 is MGHRA and CDR2 YSYEKL. The CDR3 length is 13 residues. The junction had 7 bases not matched to a gene; V was cut back by 3 bases and J by 14 bases. CDR3 bases: TGCGCCAGCAGCCACGGGACAGAAGTTACCCTCCACTTT. Translation gives CASSHGTEVTLHF.

The V call is TRBV6-1, the J call TRBJ2-3; 7 bases are shared with TRBD2. The CDR3 runs 18 residues. The V and J ends lost 2 bases and 2 bases, in that order; junction bases with no gene match: 13. The germline CDR1 and CDR2 sequences are MNHNS and SASEGT. CDR3 loop: CASSEHFGGGEITDTQYF. The CDR3, as DNA: TGTGCCAGCAGTGAACATTTTGGGGGAGGGGAAATCACAGATACGCAGTATTTT.

V and J are TRBV18 and TRBJ1-1; 7 bases align to TRBD1. The length of the CDR3 is 15 residues. V was clipped by 4 bases and J by 1 base; unmatched bases: 6. CDR1 and CDR2 from the germline V gene are KGHSH and LQKENI. The CDR3 loop reads CASSRSPGGNTEAFF. The CDR3 DNA reads as TGTGCCAGCTCACGATCCCCAGGGGGGAACACTGAAGCTTTCTTT.

The rearrangement joins TRBV10-3 to TRBJ2-3, with 10 bases that match TRBD2. The germline V gene encodes CDR1 ENHRY and CDR2 SYGVKD. The CDR3 extends over 19 amino acids. V gave up 6 bases and J gave up 0 bases; unmatched junction bases: 15. The CDR3 nucleotides read TGTGCCATCAGGAGGGGAGGACTAGCGGAACCTATTAGCACAGATACGCAGTATTTT. Translating it yields CAIRRGGLAEPISTDTQYF.

The genes are TRBV18 and TRBJ2-3; 11 bases line up with TRBD2. Germline V gene data show CDR1 as KGHSH and CDR2 as LQKENI. Losses at the gene ends were 6 bases for V and 6 bases for J; bases not matched to a gene: 8. CDR3 size: 15 residues. The CDR3 coding sequence is TGTGCCAGCTCGGTTGGGACTAGCGGTTCGGATACGCAGTATTTT. This encodes CASSVGTSGSDTQYF.

The chain uses TRBV18 and TRBJ1-1; no firm D call. This CDR3 is built from 14 residues. The germline CDR1 and CDR2 sequences are KGHSH and LQKENI. The V and J ends lost 4 bases and 2 bases respectively, with 11 bases between them. CDR3 amino acids: CASSLPFRNTEAFF. The CDR3 DNA follows: TGTGCCAGCTCACTGCCTTTTAGAAACACTGAAGCTTTCTTT.

The V and J genes are TRBV11-3 and TRBJ1-1; D call uncertain. Germline lookup yields CDR1 SGHNT and CDR2 YENEEA. V lost 3 bases, J lost 2 bases, and 7 bases lay in between. The CDR3 runs to 13 residues. The DNA for the CDR3 is TGTGCCAGCAGCTTGGAGCCTAACACTGAAGCTTTCTTT. Encoded protein: CASSLEPNTEAFF. Supplemented by reference TRBV11-3 and TRBJ1-1, the full variable domain reads EAGVVQSPRYKIIEKKQPVAFWCNPISGHNTLYWYLQNLGQGPELLIRYENEEAVDDSQLPKDRFSAERLKGVDSTLKIQPAELGDSAVYLCASSLEPNTEAFFGQGTRLTVV.

This clone was recorded once. This chain connects TRBV5-6 to TRBJ2-3; TRBD2 matches 10 bases. The V segment lost 5 bases and the J segment 5 bases; nucleotides outside the gene matches: 8. This CDR3 is 15 amino acids long. In germline, CDR1 is SGHDT, CDR2 YYEEEE. The CDR3, as DNA: TGTGCCAGCAGTCAAGAGCGGGGGGGCGGAGATACGCAGTATTTT. Translation: CASSQERGGGDTQYF. The variable domain in full, with the rest retrieved from reference TRBV5-6 and TRBJ2-3, is DAGVTQSPTHLIKTRGQQVTLRCSPKSGHDTVSWYQQALGQGPQFIFQYYEEEERQRGNFPDRFSGHQFPNYSSELNVNALLLGDSALYLCASSQERGGGDTQYFGPGTRLTVL.

This chain connects TRBV19 to TRBJ1-4, with D maybe TRBD1 (5 bases). The germline CDR1 and CDR2 sequences are LNHDA and SQIVND (reference sequence). This CDR3 spans 15 amino acids. V lost 6 bases, J lost 0 bases, and 11 bases lay in between. CDR3 DNA: TGTGCCAGTAGGGGACTGACCCCAACTAATGAAAAACTGTTTTTT. Translation: CASRGLTPTNEKLFF.